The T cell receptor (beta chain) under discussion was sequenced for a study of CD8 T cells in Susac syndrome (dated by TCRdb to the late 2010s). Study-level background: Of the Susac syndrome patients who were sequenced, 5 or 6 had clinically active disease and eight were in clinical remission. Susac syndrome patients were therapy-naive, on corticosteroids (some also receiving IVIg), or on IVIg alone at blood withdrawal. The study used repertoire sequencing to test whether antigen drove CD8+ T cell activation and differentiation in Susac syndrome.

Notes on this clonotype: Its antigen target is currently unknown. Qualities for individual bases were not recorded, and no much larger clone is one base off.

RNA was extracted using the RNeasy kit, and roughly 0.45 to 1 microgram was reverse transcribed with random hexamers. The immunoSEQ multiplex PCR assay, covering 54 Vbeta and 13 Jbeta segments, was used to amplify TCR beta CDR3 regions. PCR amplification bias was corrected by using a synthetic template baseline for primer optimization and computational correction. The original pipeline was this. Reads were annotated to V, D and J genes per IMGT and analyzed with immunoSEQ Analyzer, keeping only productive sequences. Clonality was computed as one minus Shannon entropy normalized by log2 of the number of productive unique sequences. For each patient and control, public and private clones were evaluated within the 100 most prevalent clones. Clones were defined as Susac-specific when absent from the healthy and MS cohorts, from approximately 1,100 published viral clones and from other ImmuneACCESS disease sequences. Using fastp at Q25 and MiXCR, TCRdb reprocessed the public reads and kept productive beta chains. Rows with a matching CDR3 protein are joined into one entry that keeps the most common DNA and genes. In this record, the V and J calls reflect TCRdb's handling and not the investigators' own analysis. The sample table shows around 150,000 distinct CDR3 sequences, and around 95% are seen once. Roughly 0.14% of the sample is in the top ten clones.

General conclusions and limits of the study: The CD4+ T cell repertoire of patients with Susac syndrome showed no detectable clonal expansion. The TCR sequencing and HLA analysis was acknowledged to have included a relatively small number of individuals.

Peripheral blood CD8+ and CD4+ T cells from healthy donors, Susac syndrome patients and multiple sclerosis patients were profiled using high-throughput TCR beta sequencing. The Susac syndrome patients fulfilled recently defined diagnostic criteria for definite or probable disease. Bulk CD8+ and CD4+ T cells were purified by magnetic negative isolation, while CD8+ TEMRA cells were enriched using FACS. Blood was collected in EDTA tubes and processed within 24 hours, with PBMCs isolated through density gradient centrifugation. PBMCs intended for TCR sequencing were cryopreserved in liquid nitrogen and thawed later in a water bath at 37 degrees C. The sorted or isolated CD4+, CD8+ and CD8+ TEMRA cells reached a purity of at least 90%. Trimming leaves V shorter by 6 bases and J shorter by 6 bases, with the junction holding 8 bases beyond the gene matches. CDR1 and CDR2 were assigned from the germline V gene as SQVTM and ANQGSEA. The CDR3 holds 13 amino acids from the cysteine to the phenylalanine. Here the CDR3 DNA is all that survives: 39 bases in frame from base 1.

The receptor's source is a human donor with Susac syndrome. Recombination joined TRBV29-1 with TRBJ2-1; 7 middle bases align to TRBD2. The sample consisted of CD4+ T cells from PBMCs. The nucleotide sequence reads TGCAGCGTGACGGACTGGGGGGGCAATGAGCAGTTCTTC. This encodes CSVTDWGGNEQFF.